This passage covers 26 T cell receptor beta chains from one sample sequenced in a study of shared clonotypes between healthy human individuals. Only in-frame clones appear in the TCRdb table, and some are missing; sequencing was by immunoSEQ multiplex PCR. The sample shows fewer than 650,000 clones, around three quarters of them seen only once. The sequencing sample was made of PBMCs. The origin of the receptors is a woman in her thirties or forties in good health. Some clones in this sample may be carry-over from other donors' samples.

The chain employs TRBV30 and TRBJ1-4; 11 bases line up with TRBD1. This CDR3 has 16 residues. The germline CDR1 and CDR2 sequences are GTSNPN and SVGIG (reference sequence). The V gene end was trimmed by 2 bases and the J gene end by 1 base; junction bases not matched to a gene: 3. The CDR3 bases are TGTGCCTGGAGTTGGGGGACAGGGGGAACTAATGAAAAACTGTTTTTT. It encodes CAWSWGTGGTNEKLFF.

CDR3 sequence: CASSFQGADYEQYF. The CDR3 DNA reads as TGTGCCAGCAGCTTTCAGGGGGCCGACTACGAGCAGTACTTC. V usage is TRBV11-2 and J usage is TRBJ2-7, with TRBD1 matching over 8 bases. CDR3 length equals 14 residues. Germline assignment: CDR1 SGHAT and CDR2 FQNNGV. V lost 3 bases to trimming and J lost 3 bases; unmatched junction nucleotides: 4.

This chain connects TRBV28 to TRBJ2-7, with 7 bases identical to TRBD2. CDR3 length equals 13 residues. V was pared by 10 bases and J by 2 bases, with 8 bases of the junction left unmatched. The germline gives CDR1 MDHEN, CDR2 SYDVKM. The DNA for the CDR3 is TGTGCCATCCGGGGGGTACCGGCCTACGAGCAGTACTTC. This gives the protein CAIRGVPAYEQYF.

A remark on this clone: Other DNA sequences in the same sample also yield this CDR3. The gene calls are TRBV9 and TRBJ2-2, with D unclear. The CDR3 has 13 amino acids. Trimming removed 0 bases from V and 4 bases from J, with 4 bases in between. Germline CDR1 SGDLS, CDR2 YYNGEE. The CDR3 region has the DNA TGTGCCAGCAGCGTAGGACCCACCGGGGAGCTGTTTTTT. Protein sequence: CASSVGPTGELFF.

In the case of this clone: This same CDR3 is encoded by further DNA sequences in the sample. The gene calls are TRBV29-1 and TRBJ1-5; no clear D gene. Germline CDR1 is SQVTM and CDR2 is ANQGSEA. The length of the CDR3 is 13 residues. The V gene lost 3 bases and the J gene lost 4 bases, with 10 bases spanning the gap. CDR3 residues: CSVEAEPNQPQHF. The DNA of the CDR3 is TGCAGCGTTGAGGCGGAGCCGAATCAGCCCCAGCATTTT.

CDR3 nucleotides: TGTGCCAGCAGCTTAGAAGCGGGAGTCTCACGCGAGCAGTACTTC. Translating gives CASSLEAGVSREQYF. V is TRBV7-9 and J is TRBJ2-7, with 8 bases lining up with TRBD2. The length of the CDR3 is 15 residues. Germline V gene sequence: CDR1 SEHNR, CDR2 FQNEAQ (reference sequence). V lost 1 base to trimming and J lost 6 bases; unmatched junction nucleotides: 8.

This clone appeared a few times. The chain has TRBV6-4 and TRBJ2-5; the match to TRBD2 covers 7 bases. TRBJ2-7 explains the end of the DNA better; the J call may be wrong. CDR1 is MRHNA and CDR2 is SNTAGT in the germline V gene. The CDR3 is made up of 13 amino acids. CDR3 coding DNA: TGTGCCAGCAGTGAAAGCGGGATTGGCGAGCAGTACTTC. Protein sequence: CASSESGIGEQYF.

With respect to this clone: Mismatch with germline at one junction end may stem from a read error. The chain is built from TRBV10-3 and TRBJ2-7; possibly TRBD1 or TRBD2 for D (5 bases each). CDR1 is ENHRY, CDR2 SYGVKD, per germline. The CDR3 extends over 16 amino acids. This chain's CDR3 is CATSDPSGTGSYEQYF. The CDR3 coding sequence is TGTGCCACCAGTGACCCCTCAGGGACGGGTTCCTACGAGCAGTACTTC.

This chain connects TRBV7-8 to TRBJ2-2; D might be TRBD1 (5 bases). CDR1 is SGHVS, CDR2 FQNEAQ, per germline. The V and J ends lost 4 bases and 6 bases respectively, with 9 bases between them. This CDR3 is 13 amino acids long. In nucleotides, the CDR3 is TGTGCCAGCAGCTACCGGACATCCGGGGAGCTGTTTTTT. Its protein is CASSYRTSGELFF.

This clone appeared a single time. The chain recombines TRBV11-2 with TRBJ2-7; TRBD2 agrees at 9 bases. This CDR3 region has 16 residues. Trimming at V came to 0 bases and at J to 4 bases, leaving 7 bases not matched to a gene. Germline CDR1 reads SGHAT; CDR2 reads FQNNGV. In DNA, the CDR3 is TGTGCCAGCAGCTTAGATCTCCTAGCGGGAAGGTACGAGCAGTACTTC. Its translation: CASSLDLLAGRYEQYF. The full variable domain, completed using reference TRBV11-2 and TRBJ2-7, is EAGVAQSPRYKIIEKRQSVAFWCNPISGHATLYWYQQILGQGPKLLIQFQNNGVVDDSQLPKDRFSAERLKGVDSTLKIQPAKLEDSAVYLCASSLDLLAGRYEQYFGPGTRLTVT.

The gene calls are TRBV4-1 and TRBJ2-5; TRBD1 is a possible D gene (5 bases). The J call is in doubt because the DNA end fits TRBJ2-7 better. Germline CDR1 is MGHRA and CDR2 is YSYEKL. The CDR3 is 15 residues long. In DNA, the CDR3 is TGCGCCAGCAGCCAGGACCAACAAGGGGAATACGAGCAGTACTTC. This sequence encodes CASSQDQQGEYEQYF.

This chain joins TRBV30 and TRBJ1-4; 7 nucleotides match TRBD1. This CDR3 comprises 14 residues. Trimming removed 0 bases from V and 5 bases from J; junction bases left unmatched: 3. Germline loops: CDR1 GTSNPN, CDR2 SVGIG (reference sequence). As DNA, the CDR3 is TGTGCCTGGAGTGTACAACAGGGGAATGAAAAACTGTTTTTT. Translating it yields CAWSVQQGNEKLFF.

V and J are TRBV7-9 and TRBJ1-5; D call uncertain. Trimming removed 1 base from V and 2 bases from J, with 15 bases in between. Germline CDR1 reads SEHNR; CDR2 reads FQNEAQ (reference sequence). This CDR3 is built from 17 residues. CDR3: CASSLVQDGTRNQPQHF. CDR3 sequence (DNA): TGTGCCAGCAGCTTAGTCCAGGACGGAACGCGCAATCAGCCCCAGCATTTT.

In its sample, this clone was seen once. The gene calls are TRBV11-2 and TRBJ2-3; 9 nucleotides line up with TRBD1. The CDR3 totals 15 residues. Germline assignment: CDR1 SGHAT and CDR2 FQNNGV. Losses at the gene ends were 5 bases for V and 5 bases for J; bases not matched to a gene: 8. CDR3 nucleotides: TGTGCCAGCAGCGCCCGGGACAGGGTGGTAGATACGCAGTATTTT. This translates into CASSARDRVVDTQYF.

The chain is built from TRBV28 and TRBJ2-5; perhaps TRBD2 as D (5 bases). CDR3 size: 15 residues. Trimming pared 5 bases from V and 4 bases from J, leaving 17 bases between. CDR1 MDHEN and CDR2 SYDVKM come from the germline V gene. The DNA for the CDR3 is TGTGCCAGCAGTACCCCAGCGGAGCCCCGAGAGACCCAGTACTTC. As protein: CASSTPAEPRETQYF.

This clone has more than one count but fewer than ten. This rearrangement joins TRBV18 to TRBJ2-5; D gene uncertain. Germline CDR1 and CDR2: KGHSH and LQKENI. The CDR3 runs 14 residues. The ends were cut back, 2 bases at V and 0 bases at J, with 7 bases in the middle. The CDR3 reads CASSPSRYQETQYF. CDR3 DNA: TGTGCCAGCTCACCATCGCGGTACCAAGAGACCCAGTACTTC.

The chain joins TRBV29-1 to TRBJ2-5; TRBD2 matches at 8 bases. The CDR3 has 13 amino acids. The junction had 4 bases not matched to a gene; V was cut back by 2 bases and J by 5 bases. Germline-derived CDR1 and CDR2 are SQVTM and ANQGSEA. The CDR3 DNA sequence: TGCAGCGTTGAAATCCGCGGGAGGGAGACCCAGTACTTC. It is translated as CSVEIRGRETQYF.

The CDR3 DNA reads TGTGCCACCAGCAGAGCTTTTGGGGGCCTGGTGCTGACTAACTATGGCTACACCTTC. Its protein is CATSRAFGGLVLTNYGYTF. The chain is built from TRBV15 and TRBJ1-2; a weak D match, TRBD1 (6 bases). Germline lookup yields CDR1 LNHNV and CDR2 YYDKDF (reference sequence). V dropped 1 base and J dropped 0 bases, with 21 bases sitting between them. The CDR3 is made up of 19 amino acids.

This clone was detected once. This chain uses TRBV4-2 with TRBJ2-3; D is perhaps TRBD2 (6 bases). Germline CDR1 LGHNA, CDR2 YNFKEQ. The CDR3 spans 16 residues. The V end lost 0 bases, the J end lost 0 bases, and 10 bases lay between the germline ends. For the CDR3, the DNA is TGTGCCAGCAGCCAAGACCCTAGCGCGAGCACAGATACGCAGTATTTT. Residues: CASSQDPSASTDTQYF.

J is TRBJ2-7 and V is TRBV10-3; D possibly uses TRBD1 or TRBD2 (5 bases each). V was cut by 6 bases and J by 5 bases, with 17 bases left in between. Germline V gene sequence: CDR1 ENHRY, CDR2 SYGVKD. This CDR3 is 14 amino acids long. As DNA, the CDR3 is TGTGCCATCAGACCCGATGGGGCGGGTGACGAGCAGTACTTC. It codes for CAIRPDGAGDEQYF.

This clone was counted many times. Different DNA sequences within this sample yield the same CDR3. The CDR3: CASIALRGGYGYTF. The CDR3 DNA is TGTGCCAGCATTGCGTTGAGGGGAGGGTATGGCTACACCTTC. The chain couples TRBV2 to TRBJ1-2; D may be TRBD1 (5 bases). Between the trimmed V and J ends, which lost 7 bases and 5 bases, there was a span of 17 bases. The CDR3 runs to 14 residues. Germline V gene data show CDR1 as SNHLY and CDR2 as FYNNEI.

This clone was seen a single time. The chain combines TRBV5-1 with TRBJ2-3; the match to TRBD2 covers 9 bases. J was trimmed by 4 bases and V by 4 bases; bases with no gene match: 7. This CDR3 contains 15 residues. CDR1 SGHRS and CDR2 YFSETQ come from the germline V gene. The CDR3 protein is CASSPGTSSADTQYF. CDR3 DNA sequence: TGCGCCAGCAGCCCCGGGACTAGCAGCGCAGATACGCAGTATTTT.

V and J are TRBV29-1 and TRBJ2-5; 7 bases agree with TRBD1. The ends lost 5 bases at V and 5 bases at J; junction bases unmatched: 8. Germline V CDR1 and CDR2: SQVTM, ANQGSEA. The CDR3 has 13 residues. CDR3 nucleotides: TGCAGCGTTCGAGAGGGGGCGCGGGAGACCCAGTACTTC. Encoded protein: CSVREGARETQYF.

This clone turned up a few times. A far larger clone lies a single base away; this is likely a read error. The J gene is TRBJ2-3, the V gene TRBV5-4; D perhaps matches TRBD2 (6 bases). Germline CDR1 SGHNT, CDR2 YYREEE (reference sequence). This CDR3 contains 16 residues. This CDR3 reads CASSRGSGGSTDAQYF. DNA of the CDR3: TGTGCCAGCAGCCGTGGCTCCGGGGGTAGCACAGATGCGCAGTATTTT.

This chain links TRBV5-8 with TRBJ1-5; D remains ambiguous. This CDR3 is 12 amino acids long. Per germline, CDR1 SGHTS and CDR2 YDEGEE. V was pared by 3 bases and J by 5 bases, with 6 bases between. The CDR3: CASSYRDQPQHF. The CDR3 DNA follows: TGTGCCAGCAGCTACCGGGATCAGCCCCAGCATTTT.

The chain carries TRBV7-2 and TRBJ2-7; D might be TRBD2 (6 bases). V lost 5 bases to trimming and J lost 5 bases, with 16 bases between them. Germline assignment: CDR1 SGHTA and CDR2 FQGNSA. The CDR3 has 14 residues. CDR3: CASSLGTPLDEQYF. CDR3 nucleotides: TGTGCCAGCAGCCTGGGGACTCCTCTGGACGAGCAGTACTTC.